The 17 T cell receptor beta chains presented below share a single source sample, sequenced in a study of blood T cell repertoires in COVID-19. Data came from immunoSEQ multiplex PCR; TCRdb stores just in-frame clones and leaves some out. The profile covers 200,000 to 250,000 clones, with under 90% appearing a single time and less than 4% taken by the ten largest. Input material: peripheral blood. These receptors were collected from a woman aged 80 or over with acute or convalescent COVID-19.

V and J are TRBV6-1 and TRBJ1-1, with D possibly being TRBD1 (5 bases). The V gene lost 3 bases and the J gene lost 4 bases, with 18 bases spanning the gap. This CDR3 has 16 amino acids. Germline V CDR1 and CDR2: MNHNS, SASEGT. CDR3 residues: CASSDPGTFPVTEAFF. The DNA for the CDR3 is TGTGCCAGCAGTGATCCCGGGACTTTCCCGGTCACTGAAGCTTTCTTT.

The rearrangement links TRBV18 to TRBJ1-2; the match to TRBD1 covers 8 bases. V lost 2 bases to trimming and J lost 8 bases; unmatched junction nucleotides: 10. Germline values: CDR1 KGHSH, CDR2 LQKENI. The CDR3 consists of 15 residues. The CDR3 here is CASSPGTGLQGGYTF. As DNA, the CDR3 is TGTGCCAGCTCACCAGGGACAGGCCTACAGGGAGGCTACACCTTC.

The J gene is TRBJ2-5, the V gene TRBV19; the match to TRBD1 covers 9 bases. Losses at the gene ends were 8 bases for V and 0 bases for J; bases not matched to a gene: 10. This CDR3 has 16 amino acids. CDR1 is LNHDA and CDR2 is SQIVND in the germline V gene (reference sequence). This CDR3 reads CASSLTGTGYQETQYF. The DNA of the CDR3 is TGTGCCAGTTCCCTGACCGGGACAGGGTACCAAGAGACCCAGTACTTC.

This clone was observed a few times. The CDR3 loop reads CASSQGQGGNTIYF. CDR3 bases: TGTGCCAGCAGCCAAGGACAGGGAGGAAACACCATATATTTT. The chain joins TRBV14 to TRBJ1-3, with 7 bases fitting TRBD1. V gave up 1 base and J gave up 4 bases; unmatched junction bases: 1. CDR3 length: 14 amino acids. CDR1 and CDR2 from the germline V gene are SGHDN and FVKESK.

CDR3 protein: CASSQLKAGPAGQYF. CDR3 nucleotide sequence: TGTGCCAGCAGCCAGTTAAAAGCGGGACCCGCCGGGCAGTACTTC. V is TRBV3-1 (or the pseudogene TRBV3-2) and J is TRBJ2-7, with TRBD2 matching 7 bases. The germline V gene has CDR1 LGHDT and CDR2 YNNKEL (reference sequence). V was clipped by 3 bases and J by 9 bases; unmatched bases: 14. The CDR3 has 15 amino acids.

The V call is TRBV11-3, the J call TRBJ2-1; 7 bases align to TRBD1. Germline trimming cut 3 bases from V and 0 bases from J; bases unmatched to any gene: 2. CDR1 SGHNT and CDR2 YENEEA come from the germline V gene. This CDR3 has 15 residues. The CDR3 protein is CASSLGQTSYNEQFF. The CDR3 DNA follows: TGTGCCAGCAGCTTGGGACAGACCTCCTACAATGAGCAGTTCTTC.

This clone has just one count. The rearrangement joins TRBV30 to TRBJ1-3; 7 bases agree with TRBD1. Trimming took 7 bases from V and 0 from J; bases not matched to a gene: 12. This CDR3 comprises 16 residues. Germline V gene data show CDR1 as GTSNPN and CDR2 as SVGIG (reference sequence). CDR3 protein: CASRTERDSSGNTIYF. The DNA for the CDR3 is TGTGCCTCCCGGACCGAAAGGGACAGCTCTGGAAACACCATATATTTT. Using reference TRBV30 and TRBJ1-3 for the parts outside the CDR3, the full variable domain is SQTIHQWPATLVQPVGSPLSLECTVEGTSNPNLYWYRQAAGRGLQLLFYSVGIGQISSEVPQNLSASRPQDRQFILSSKKLLLSDSGFYLCASRTERDSSGNTIYFGEGSWLTVV.

The chain is built from TRBV9 and TRBJ1-1; 8 nucleotides line up with TRBD1. Germline V CDR1 and CDR2: SGDLS, YYNGEE. CDR3 length: 17 residues. V lost 3 bases and J lost 4; bases outside the gene matches: 14. The CDR3 loop is CASSGPDRARLGTEAFF. The CDR3 DNA sequence: TGTGCCAGCAGCGGCCCGGACAGGGCACGATTAGGCACTGAAGCTTTCTTT. The full variable domain, completed using reference TRBV9 and TRBJ1-1, is DSGVTQTPKHLITATGQRVTLRCSPRSGDLSVYWYQQSLDQGLQFLIQYYNGEERAKGNILERFSAQQFPDLHSELNLSSLELGDSALYFCASSGPDRARLGTEAFFGQGTRLTVV.

The gene calls are TRBV18 and TRBJ2-5, with D maybe TRBD2 (6 bases). CDR1 and CDR2 from the germline V gene are KGHSH and LQKENI. The CDR3 totals 15 residues. The V and J ends lost 3 bases and 3 bases respectively, with 14 bases between them. In nucleotides, the CDR3 is TGTGCCAGCTCACCGCGCAGAACGGGGGAAGAGACCCAGTACTTC. Translation gives CASSPRRTGEETQYF.

This rearrangement joins TRBV5-8 to TRBJ2-5, with TRBD2 identical over 11 bases. The CDR3 has 14 amino acids. Germline values: CDR1 SGHTS, CDR2 YDEGEE. The ends lost 4 bases at V and 7 bases at J; junction bases unmatched: 6. CDR3 nucleotides: TGTGCCAGCAGCAAACTAGCGGGGGTTCGGACCCAGTACTTC. It yields the protein CASSKLAGVRTQYF.

This sequence joins TRBV9 and TRBJ1-6, with 7 bases that match TRBD1. Germline V CDR1 and CDR2: SGDLS, YYNGEE. The CDR3 runs 15 residues. After removal of 4 bases from V and 14 bases from J, the junction contained 15 bases not matched to a gene. CDR3 bases: TGTGCCAGCAGCCCAGACCCCGGTGGCAGGGGGTCCCTCCACTTT. Translation gives CASSPDPGGRGSLHF. Full variable domain (remainder filled in from reference TRBV9 and TRBJ1-6): DSGVTQTPKHLITATGQRVTLRCSPRSGDLSVYWYQQSLDQGLQFLIQYYNGEERAKGNILERFSAQQFPDLHSELNLSSLELGDSALYFCASSPDPGGRGSLHFGNGTRLTVT.

This rearrangement joins TRBV7-2 to TRBJ1-5; 7 nucleotides agree with TRBD1. The CDR3 totals 14 residues. Germline assignment: CDR1 SGHTA and CDR2 FQGNSA. The V segment lost 2 bases and the J segment 5 bases; nucleotides outside the gene matches: 3. CDR3 loop: CASSLQGGDQPQHF. CDR3 sequence (DNA): TGTGCCAGCAGCTTACAGGGGGGCGATCAGCCCCAGCATTTT. The full variable domain, completed using reference TRBV7-2 and TRBJ1-5, is GAGVSQSPSNKVTEKGKDVELRCDPISGHTALYWYRQSLGQGLEFLIYFQGNSAPDKSGLPSDRFSAERTGGSVSTLTIQRTQQEDSAVYLCASSLQGGDQPQHFGDGTRLSIL.

The V call is TRBV11-3, the J call TRBJ2-7; 10 nucleotides align to TRBD2. The CDR3 spans 18 residues. Germline values: CDR1 SGHNT, CDR2 YENEEA. Trimming cost V 3 bases and J 0 bases; bases outside gene matches: 11. The CDR3 nucleotides read TGTGCCAGCAGCTTTGTCACTAGCGGGGATTCGAGCTCCTACGAGCAGTACTTC. This sequence encodes CASSFVTSGDSSSYEQYF.

V is TRBV6-6 and J is TRBJ1-4; 8 nucleotides align to TRBD1. V lost 2 bases, J lost 5 bases, and 4 bases stayed unmatched. This CDR3 comprises 15 residues. Germline V CDR1 and CDR2: MNHNY, SVGAGI (reference sequence). CDR3 in DNA: TGTGCCAGCAGTTACGGGGACAGGCAGAATGAAAAACTGTTTTTT. This encodes CASSYGDRQNEKLFF.

The chain employs TRBV29-1 and TRBJ1-1; TRBD1 aligns across 8 bases. Germline CDR1 and CDR2: SQVTM and ANQGSEA. CDR3 size: 16 residues. J was trimmed by 4 bases and V by 1 base; bases with no gene match: 11. The CDR3 loop reads CSVEAGGGTIGTEAFF. The CDR3 DNA reads TGCAGCGTTGAAGCAGGGGGCGGTACAATCGGCACTGAAGCTTTCTTT.

The V gene is TRBV19, the J gene TRBJ2-6; 8 nucleotides agree with TRBD1. CDR1 and CDR2 (germline): LNHDA, SQIVND (reference sequence). The CDR3 totals 15 residues. V lost 5 bases and J lost 12; bases outside the gene matches: 12. This CDR3 is CASSPTTGVVSVLTF. For the CDR3, the DNA is TGTGCCAGTAGTCCAACGACAGGGGTGGTAAGCGTCCTGACTTTC.

The V and J genes are TRBV18 and TRBJ2-4; D unresolved. The ends were cut back, 6 bases at V and 0 bases at J, with 9 bases in the middle. The CDR3 is 14 amino acids. Per the germline V gene, CDR1 is KGHSH and CDR2 is LQKENI. CDR3 DNA sequence: TGTGCCAGCTCTGTTGGCCAAGCCAAAAACATTCAGTACTTC. Residues: CASSVGQAKNIQYF.